This T cell receptor beta chain was identified in a study of Graves' ophthalmopathy and Graves' hyperthyroidism. As for the study in general: Peripheral blood was gathered at the point of initial diagnosis, before any treatment started.

V was shortened by 8 bases and J by 0 bases, with 14 bases between the two germline ends. The CDR3 length is 14 residues. Germline-derived CDR1 and CDR2 are MDHEN and SYDVKM. TCR beta CDR3 regions were amplified from RNA transcripts. RT-PCR with HTBI primers came first, then second-round multiplex PCR. TCRdb processed the multiplex PCR reads anew with MiXCR; each CDR3 protein has one entry. Of around 400,000 distinct CDR3 sequences listed, roughly 21% are singletons. Hyperthyroidism patients were newly diagnosed, under 2 months' duration, aged 18 to 65. Certain patients were not enrolled. These were patients with other autoimmune diseases, uncontrolled infections, pregnancy or lactation. PBMCs were density-gradient isolated from roughly 9.6 ml fresh blood.

The clonotype was recovered from a woman younger than 35 with stable Graves' hyperthyroidism. This chain joins TRBV28 and TRBJ2-7; D possibly matches TRBD1 or TRBD2 (6 bases each). The specimen was peripheral blood. This CDR3 is CASAKGGTSYEQYF. The CDR3 DNA reads as TGTGCCAGCGCGAAGGGGGGAACCTCCTACGAGCAGTACTTC.